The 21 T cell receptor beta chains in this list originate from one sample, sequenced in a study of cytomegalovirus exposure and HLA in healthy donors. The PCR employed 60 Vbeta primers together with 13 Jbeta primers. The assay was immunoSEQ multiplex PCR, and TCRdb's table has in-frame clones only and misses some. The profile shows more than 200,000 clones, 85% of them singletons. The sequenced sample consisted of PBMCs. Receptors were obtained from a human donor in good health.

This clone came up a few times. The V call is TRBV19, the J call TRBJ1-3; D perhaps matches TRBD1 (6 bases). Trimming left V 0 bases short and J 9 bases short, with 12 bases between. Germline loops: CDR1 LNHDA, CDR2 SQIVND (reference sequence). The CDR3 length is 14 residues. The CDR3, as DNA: TGTGCCAGTAGTATAGATCTTTGGACAGCCACCATATATTTT. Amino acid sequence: CASSIDLWTATIYF.

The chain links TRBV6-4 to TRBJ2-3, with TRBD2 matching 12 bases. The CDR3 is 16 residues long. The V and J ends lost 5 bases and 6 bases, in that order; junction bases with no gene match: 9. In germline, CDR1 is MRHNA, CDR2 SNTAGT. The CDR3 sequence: CASSRKGLAGSDTQYF. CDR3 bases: TGTGCCAGCAGTAGAAAAGGACTAGCGGGATCCGATACGCAGTATTTT.

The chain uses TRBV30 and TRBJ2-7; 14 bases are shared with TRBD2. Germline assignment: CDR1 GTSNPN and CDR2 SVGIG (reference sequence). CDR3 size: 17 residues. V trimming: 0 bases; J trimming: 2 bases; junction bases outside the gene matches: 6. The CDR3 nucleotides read TGTGCCTGGAGTGTAAGTGGACTAGCGGGAGGTCCCTACGAGCAGTACTTC. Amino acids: CAWSVSGLAGGPYEQYF.

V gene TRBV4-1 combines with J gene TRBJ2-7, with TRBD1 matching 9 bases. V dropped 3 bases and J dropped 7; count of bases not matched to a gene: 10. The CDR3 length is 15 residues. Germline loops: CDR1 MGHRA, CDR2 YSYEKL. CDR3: CASSQFGTGNREQYF. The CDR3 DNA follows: TGCGCCAGCAGCCAGTTCGGGACAGGGAACCGGGAGCAGTACTTC.

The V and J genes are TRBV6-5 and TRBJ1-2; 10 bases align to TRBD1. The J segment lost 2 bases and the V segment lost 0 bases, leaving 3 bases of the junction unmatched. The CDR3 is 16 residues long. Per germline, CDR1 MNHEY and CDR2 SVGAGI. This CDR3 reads CASSYSTGGENYGYTF. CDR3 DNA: TGTGCCAGCAGTTACTCGACAGGGGGCGAGAACTATGGCTACACCTTC.

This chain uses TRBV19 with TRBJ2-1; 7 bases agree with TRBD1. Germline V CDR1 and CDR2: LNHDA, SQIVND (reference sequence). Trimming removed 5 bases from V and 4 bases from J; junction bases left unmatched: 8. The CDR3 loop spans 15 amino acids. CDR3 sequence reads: CASSYDRDTYNEQFF. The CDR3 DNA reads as TGTGCCAGTAGTTACGACAGGGACACTTACAATGAGCAGTTCTTC.

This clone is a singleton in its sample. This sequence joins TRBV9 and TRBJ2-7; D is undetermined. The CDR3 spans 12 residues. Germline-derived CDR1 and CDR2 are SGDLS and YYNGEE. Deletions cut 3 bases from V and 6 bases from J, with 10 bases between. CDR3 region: CASSETESEQYF. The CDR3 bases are TGTGCCAGCAGCGAGACGGAGAGCGAGCAGTACTTC.

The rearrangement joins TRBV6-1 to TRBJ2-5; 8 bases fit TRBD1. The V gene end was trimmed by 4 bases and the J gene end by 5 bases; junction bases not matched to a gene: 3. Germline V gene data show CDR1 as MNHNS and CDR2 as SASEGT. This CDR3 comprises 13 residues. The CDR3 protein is CASSADRGETQYF. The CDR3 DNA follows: TGTGCCAGCAGTGCCGACAGGGGCGAGACCCAGTACTTC.

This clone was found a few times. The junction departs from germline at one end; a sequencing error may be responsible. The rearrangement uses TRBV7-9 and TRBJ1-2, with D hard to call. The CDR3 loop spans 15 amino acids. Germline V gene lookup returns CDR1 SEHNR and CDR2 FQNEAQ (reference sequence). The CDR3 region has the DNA TGTTCCAGCAGCTTAGAAACACATACTAACTATGGCTACACCTTC. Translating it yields CSSSLETHTNYGYTF.

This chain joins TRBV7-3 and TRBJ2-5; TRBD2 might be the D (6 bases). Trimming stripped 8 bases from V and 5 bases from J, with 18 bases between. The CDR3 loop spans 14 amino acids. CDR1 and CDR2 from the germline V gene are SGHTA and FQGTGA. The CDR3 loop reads CASGNTGAGETQYF. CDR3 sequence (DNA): TGTGCCAGCGGTAATACGGGAGCAGGGGAGACCCAGTACTTC.

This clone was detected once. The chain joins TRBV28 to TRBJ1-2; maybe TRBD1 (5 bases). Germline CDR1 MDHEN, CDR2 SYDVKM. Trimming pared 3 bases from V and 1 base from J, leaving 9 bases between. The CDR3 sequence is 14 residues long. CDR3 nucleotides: TGTGCCAGCAGTTTGCCAGGGAATAACTATGGCTACACCTTC. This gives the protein CASSLPGNNYGYTF.

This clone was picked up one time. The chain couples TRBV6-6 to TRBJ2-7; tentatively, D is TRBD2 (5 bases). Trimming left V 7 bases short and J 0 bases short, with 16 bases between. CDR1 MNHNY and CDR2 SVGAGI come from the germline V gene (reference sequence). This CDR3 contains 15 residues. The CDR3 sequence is CASTPRSGPSYEQYF. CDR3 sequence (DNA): TGTGCCAGCACTCCAAGGAGCGGCCCCTCCTACGAGCAGTACTTC.

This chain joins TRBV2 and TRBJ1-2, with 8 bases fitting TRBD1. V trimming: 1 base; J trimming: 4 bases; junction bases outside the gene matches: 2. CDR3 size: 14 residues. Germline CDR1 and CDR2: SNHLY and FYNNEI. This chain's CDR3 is CASSEVGQGYGYTF. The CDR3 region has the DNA TGTGCCAGCAGTGAAGTAGGACAGGGCTATGGCTACACCTTC. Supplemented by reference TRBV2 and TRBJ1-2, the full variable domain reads EPEVTQTPSHQVTQMGQEVILRCVPISNHLYFYWYRQILGQKVEFLVSFYNNEISEKSEIFDDQFSVERPDGSNFTLKIRSTKLEDSAMYFCASSEVGQGYGYTFGSGTRLTVV.

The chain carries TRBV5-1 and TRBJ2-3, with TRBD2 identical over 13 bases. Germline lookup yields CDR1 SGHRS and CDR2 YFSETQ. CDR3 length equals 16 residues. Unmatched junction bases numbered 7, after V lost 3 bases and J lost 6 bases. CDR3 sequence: CASSSRLAGGGDTQYF. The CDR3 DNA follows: TGCGCCAGCAGCTCACGACTAGCGGGAGGCGGGGATACGCAGTATTTT.

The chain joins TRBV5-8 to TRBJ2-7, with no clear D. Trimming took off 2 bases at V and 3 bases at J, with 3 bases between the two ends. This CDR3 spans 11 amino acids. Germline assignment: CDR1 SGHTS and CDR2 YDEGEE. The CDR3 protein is CASSFIYEQYF. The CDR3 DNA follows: TGTGCCAGCAGCTTTATCTACGAGCAGTACTTC.

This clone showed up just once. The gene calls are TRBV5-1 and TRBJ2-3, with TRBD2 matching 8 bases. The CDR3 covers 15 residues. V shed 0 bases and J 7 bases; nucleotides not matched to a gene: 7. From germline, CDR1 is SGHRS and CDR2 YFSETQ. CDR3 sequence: CASSLGPAGDNTQYF. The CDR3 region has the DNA TGCGCCAGCAGCTTGGGTCCAGCGGGAGATAATACGCAGTATTTT.

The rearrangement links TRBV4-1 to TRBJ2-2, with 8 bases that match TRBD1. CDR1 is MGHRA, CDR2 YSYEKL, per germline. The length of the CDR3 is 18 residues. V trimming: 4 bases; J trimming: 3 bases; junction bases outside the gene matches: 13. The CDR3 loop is CASSLRTMTGADTGELFF. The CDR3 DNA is TGCGCCAGCAGCCTCCGGACTATGACAGGGGCGGACACCGGGGAGCTGTTTTTT.

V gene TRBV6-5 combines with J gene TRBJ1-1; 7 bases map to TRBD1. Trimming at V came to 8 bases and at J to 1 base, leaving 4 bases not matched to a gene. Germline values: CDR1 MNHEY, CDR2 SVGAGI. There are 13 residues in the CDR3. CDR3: CASSGQPNTEAFF. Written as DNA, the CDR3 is TGTGCCAGCTCGGGACAGCCGAACACTGAAGCTTTCTTT.

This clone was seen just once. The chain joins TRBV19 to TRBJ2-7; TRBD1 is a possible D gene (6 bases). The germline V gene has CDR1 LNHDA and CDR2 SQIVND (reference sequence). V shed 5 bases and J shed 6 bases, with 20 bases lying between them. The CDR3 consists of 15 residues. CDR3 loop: CASSLPGQSFFEQYF. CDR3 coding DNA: TGTGCCAGTAGTTTACCGGGACAATCTTTTTTCGAGCAGTACTTC.

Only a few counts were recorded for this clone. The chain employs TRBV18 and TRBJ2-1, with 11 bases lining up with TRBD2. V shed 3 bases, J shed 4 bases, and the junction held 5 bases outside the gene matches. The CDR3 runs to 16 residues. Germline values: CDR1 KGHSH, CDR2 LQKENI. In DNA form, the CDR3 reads TGTGCCAGCTCACCTAGACTAGCGGGATTTTACAATGAGCAGTTCTTC. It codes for CASSPRLAGFYNEQFF. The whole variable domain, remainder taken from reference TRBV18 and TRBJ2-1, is NAGVMQNPRHLVRRRGQEARLRCSPMKGHSHVYWYRQLPEEGLKFMVYLQKENIIDESGMPKERFSAEFPKEGPSILRIQQVVRGDSAAYFCASSPRLAGFYNEQFFGPGTRLTVL.

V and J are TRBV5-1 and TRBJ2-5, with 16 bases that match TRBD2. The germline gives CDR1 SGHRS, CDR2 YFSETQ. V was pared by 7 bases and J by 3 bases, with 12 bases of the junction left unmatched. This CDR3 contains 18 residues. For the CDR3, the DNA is TGCGCCAGCTCGGGACTAGCGGGAGGGCCTGAAGGCAAAGAGACCCAGTACTTC. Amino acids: CASSGLAGGPEGKETQYF.